The 8 T cell receptor beta chains given below trace back to one sample, sequenced in a study of post-analysis software for immune sequencing data. Whole-study results and caveats: Relative to controls, patients had several TRBV segments at higher frequency, with TRBV5-6, TRBV5-1 and TRBV20-1 among these.

Unique molecular identifiers were present in the TCR beta cDNA libraries. TCRdb fed the PCR reads into MiXCR, producing one record per CDR3 protein. The top ten hold roughly 4.4% of the sample, which has hundreds of thousands of distinct CDR3 sequences, around 53% seen once. No antigen has been identified for these receptors. Sequencing was done on a sample of blood. These receptor sequences come from a girl aged 10 to 17 with multiple sclerosis.

The table lists this clonotype with a count of one. The gene calls are TRBV6-6 and TRBJ2-7, with a possible D match to TRBD2 (5 bases). Per germline, CDR1 MNHNY and CDR2 SVGAGI (reference sequence). The CDR3 length is 13 residues. V lost 2 bases, J lost 9 bases, and 14 bases lay in between. The chain's CDR3 is CASSYGGLTGQYF. CDR3 DNA sequence: TGTGCCAGCAGTTACGGCGGGCTTACGGGGCAGTACTTC.

This clonotype was found a few times. The rearrangement links TRBV15 to TRBJ2-4; TRBD1 aligns across 7 bases. The end of the DNA is better explained by TRBJ2-7, so the J call may be wrong. The CDR3 length is 14 residues. Germline V gene sequence: CDR1 LNHNV, CDR2 YYDKDF (reference sequence). For the CDR3, the DNA is TGTGCCACCAGCAGGACAGGGACAATCGACGAGCAGTACTTC. It yields the protein CATSRTGTIDEQYF.

The rearrangement links TRBV12-3 or TRBV12-4 to TRBJ1-4; a possible D gene is TRBD1 (5 bases). The germline V and J ends were trimmed by 2 bases and 6 bases, with 13 bases remaining between them. This CDR3 region has 15 residues. DNA for the CDR3: TGTGCCAGCAGTTTAACTCTGGGGCAATATGAAAAACTGTTTTTT. Encoded protein: CASSLTLGQYEKLFF.

This clonotype appeared a few times. The rearrangement uses TRBV25-1 and TRBJ2-6, with TRBD1 matching over 9 bases. The germline gives CDR1 MGHDK, CDR2 SYGVNS. The CDR3 loop spans 14 amino acids. J was trimmed by 3 bases and V by 11 bases; bases with no gene match: 5. CDR3 protein: CAAQGAVGANVLTF. In DNA form, the CDR3 reads TGTGCCGCACAGGGGGCGGTTGGGGCCAACGTCCTGACTTTC.

J is TRBJ2-3 and V is TRBV6-5, with TRBD2 matching 12 bases. This CDR3 spans 20 amino acids. Germline CDR1 MNHEY, CDR2 SVGAGI. The V segment lost 0 bases and the J segment 0 bases; nucleotides outside the gene matches: 10. The CDR3 sequence: CASSYSLLAGGRTSTDTQYF. The CDR3 DNA sequence: TGTGCCAGCAGTTACTCGCTTCTAGCGGGGGGGAGAACTAGCACAGATACGCAGTATTTT.

This sequence joins TRBV20-1 and TRBJ2-5; TRBD1 matches at 9 bases. Trimming at V came to 6 bases and at J to 11 bases, leaving 10 bases not matched to a gene. The germline V gene has CDR1 DFQATT and CDR2 SNEGSKA (reference sequence). This CDR3 region has 12 residues. The CDR3 region has the DNA TGCAGTGCGTTGGACAGGGGTCCGGAGCAGTACTTC. It encodes CSALDRGPEQYF.

This clonotype was seen just once. The chain employs TRBV5-1 and TRBJ2-1; D uncertain. Germline V CDR1 and CDR2: SGHRS, YFSETQ. The CDR3 sequence is 13 residues long. V lost 4 bases and J lost 9, with 14 bases in between. CDR3 protein: CASSGWAVTEQFF. The CDR3 nucleotides are TGCGCCAGCAGCGGGTGGGCAGTTACTGAGCAGTTCTTC.

The V call is TRBV5-1, the J call TRBJ2-3, with 9 bases lining up with TRBD1. Germline CDR1 SGHRS, CDR2 YFSETQ. This CDR3 is 14 amino acids long. With V trimmed by 6 bases and J by 3 bases, 5 bases remained unmatched. CDR3 in DNA: TGCGCCAGCATTCGGGACAGGGCTACAGATACGCAGTATTTT. It codes for CASIRDRATDTQYF. Full variable domain (missing parts from reference TRBV5-1 and TRBJ2-3): KAGVTQTPRYLIKTRGQQVTLSCSPISGHRSVSWYQQTPGQGLQFLFEYFSETQRNKGNFPGRFSGRQFSNSRSEMNVSTLELGDSALYLCASIRDRATDTQYFGPGTRLTVL.